The present T cell receptor (beta chain) was sequenced within a study of brain metastases from non-small cell lung cancer. Germline V gene data show CDR1 as MDHEN and CDR2 as SYDVKM. Trimming removed 5 bases at V and 10 bases at J, with 17 bases between. The CDR3 covers 14 residues. This clone was found once. The antigen is unknown. Some clones are missing from TCRdb's copy, which holds only in-frame ones; the method was immunoSEQ multiplex PCR. This sample yields roughly 3,200 clones, of which about 80% are seen a single time; roughly 9.2% belongs to the top ten. The study's findings and limits: T-cell clones appeared expanded in about 64% of brain metastases relative to matched primary tumors.

J is TRBJ2-2 and V is TRBV28, with D perhaps being TRBD1 or TRBD2 (5 bases each). The sample was tissue from a brain metastasis. The clonotype comes from a donor at least 40 years old with non-small cell lung cancer. The DNA of the CDR3 is TGTGCCAGCAGTGGGACCGGTAGCACCAAGGAGCTGTTTTTT. It specifies CASSGTGSTKELFF.